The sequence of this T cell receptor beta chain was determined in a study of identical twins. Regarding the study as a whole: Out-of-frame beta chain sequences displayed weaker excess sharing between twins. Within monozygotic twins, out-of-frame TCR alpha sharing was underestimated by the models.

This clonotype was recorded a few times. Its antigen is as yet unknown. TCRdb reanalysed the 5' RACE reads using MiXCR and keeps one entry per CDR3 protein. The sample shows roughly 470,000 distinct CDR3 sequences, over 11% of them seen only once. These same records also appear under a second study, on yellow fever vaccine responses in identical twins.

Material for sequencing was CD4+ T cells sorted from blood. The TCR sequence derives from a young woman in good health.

The CDR3 coding sequence is TGTGCCAGCAGGACCTTGACCGGGGAGCTGTTTTTT. Protein sequence: CASRTLTGELFF. The V and J genes are TRBV12-3 or TRBV12-4 and TRBJ2-2; D remains ambiguous. The CDR3 totals 12 residues. The V and J ends lost 6 bases and 5 bases respectively, with 7 bases between them.